A selection of T cell receptor beta chains follows, all from one sample in a study of chemoradiotherapy in HPV16-positive cancers. Here immunoSEQ multiplex PCR was the method, and the copy in TCRdb shows in-frame clones only, minus some. This sample has 20,000 or so clones, with 84% found just once. Sequencing was performed on blood, taken from a patient who underwent chemoradiotherapy. The receptors here all came from a human donor with HPV-associated anogenital cancer. CDR3s include the opening cysteine and the closing phenylalanine or tryptophan. D genes are given only for firm matches. Size values are once, few and many counts, or a class for expanded clones, and some rows have none.

j_gene | abundance | d_gene | v_gene | CDR3nt | CDR3aa
TRBJ1-1 | - | - | TRBV5-1 | TGCGCCAGCAGAACTGAAATGAACACTGAAGCTTTCTTT | CASRTEMNTEAFF
TRBJ2-7 | few | - | TRBV27 | TGTGCCAGCAGTCCACTACCCTCGACCTTCTACGAGCAGTACTTC | CASSPLPSTFYEQYF
TRBJ2-3 | few | TRBD1 | TRBV11-2 | TGTGCCAGCAGACCTAACCTCGGGACAGGGAGCTATACGCAGTATTTT | CASRPNLGTGSYTQYF
TRBJ1-2 | - | TRBD1 | TRBV6-1 | TGTGCCAGCAGTGTCCTAGGGGACAGGGTCAGTCATGGCTACACCTTC | CASSVLGDRVSHGYTF
TRBJ2-3 | - | TRBD2 | TRBV5-1 | TGCGCCAGCAGCTTGTTACTAGCGGGGGGAAACTCTGGCACAGATACGCAGTATTTT | CASSLLLAGGNSGTDTQYF
TRBJ2-1 | - | TRBD2 | TRBV4-1 | TGCGCCAGCAGCCAAGTCTTTCCAGCGGGGGAGGTAGACAATGAGCAGTTCTTC | CASSQVFPAGEVDNEQFF
TRBJ2-1 | - | - | TRBV14 | TGTGCCAGCAGGCCCGGTTTAAGTAACTCCTACAATGAGCAGTTCTTC | CASRPGLSNSYNEQFF
TRBJ1-2 | - | - | TRBV4-1 | TGCGCCAGCAGCCAAGAAGGGTCTGCTCGGGCTAACTATGGCTACACCTTC | CASSQEGSARANYGYTF
TRBJ2-3 | - | - | TRBV2 | TGTGCCAGCAGTGAAACCCCTCGCACAGATACGCAGTATTTT | CASSETPRTDTQYF
TRBJ1-2 | few | - | TRBV6-5 | TGTGCCAGCAGTTACGATTCGGCAACTTTGTCCGGCTACACCTTC | CASSYDSATLSGYTF
TRBJ1-2 | - | - | TRBV6-1 | TGTGCCACCGATATTACGGGACAAAGCTATGGCTACACCTTC | CATDITGQSYGYTF
TRBJ1-4 | - | - | TRBV7-9 | TGTGCCAGCGGCGGGGAAAAACTGTTTTTT | CASGGEKLFF
TRBJ1-4 | - | - | TRBV5-1 | TGCGCCAGCAGGTATAGGGAAAAACTGTTTTTT | CASRYREKLFF
TRBJ2-7 | once | TRBD1 | TRBV19 | TGTGCCAGTAGTATTGGCTTGGACAGGTCCTACGAGCAGTACTTC | CASSIGLDRSYEQYF
TRBJ2-7 | - | - | TRBV27 | TGTGCCAGCAGTTCCCTTTACGAGCAGTACTTC | CASSSLYEQYF